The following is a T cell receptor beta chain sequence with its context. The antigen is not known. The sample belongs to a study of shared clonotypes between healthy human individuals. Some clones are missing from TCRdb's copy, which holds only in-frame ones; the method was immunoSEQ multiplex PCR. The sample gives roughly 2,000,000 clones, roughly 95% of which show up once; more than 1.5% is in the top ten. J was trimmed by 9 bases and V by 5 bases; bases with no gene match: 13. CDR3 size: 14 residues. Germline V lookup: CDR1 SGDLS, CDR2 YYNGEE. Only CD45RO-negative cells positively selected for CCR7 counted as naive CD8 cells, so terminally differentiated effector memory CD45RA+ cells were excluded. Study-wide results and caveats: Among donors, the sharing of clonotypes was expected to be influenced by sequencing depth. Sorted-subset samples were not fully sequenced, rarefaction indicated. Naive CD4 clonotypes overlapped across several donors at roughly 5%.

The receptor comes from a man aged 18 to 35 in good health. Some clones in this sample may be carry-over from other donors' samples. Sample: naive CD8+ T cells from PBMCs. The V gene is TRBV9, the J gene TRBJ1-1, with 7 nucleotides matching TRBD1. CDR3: CASRAFQGGRQAFF. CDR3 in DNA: TGTGCCAGCAGGGCATTCCAGGGGGGACGGCAAGCTTTCTTT.